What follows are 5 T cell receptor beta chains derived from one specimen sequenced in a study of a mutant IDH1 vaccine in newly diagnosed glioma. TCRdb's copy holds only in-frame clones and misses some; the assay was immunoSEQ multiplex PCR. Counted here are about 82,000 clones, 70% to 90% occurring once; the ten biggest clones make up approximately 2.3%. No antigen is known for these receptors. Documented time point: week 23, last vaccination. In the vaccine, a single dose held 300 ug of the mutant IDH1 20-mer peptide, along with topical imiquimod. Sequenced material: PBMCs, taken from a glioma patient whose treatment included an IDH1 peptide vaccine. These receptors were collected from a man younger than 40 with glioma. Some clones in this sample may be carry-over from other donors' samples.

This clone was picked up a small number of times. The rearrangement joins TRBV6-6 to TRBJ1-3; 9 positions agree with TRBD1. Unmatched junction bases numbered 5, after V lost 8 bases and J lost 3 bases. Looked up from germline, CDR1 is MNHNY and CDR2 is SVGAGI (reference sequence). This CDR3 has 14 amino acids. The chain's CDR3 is CASGQGSGGNTIYF. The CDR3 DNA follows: TGTGCCAGCGGACAGGGGAGCGGTGGAAACACCATATATTTT.

This CDR3 is CASSVADPGLSGYTF. The CDR3 DNA is TGTGCCAGCAGCGTAGCCGACCCCGGATTGAGTGGCTACACCTTC. J is TRBJ1-2 and V is TRBV9; D unresolved. Germline values: CDR1 SGDLS, CDR2 YYNGEE. CDR3 length: 15 residues. V gave up 0 bases and J gave up 7 bases, with 16 bases separating them.

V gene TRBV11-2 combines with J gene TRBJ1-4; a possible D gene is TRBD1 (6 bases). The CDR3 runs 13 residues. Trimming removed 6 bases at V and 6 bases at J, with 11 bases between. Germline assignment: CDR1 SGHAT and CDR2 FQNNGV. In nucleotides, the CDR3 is TGTGCCAGCAGACAGGACAGTTATGAAAAACTGTTTTTT. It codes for CASRQDSYEKLFF.

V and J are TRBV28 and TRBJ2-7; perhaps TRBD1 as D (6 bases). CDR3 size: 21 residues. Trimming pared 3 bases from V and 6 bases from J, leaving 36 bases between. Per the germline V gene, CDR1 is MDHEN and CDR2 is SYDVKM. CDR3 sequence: CASSLTLRDIFLGKSSAEQYF. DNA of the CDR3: TGTGCCAGCAGTTTGACCCTTCGGGACATTTTCCTCGGGAAGTCCTCGGCCGAGCAGTACTTC.

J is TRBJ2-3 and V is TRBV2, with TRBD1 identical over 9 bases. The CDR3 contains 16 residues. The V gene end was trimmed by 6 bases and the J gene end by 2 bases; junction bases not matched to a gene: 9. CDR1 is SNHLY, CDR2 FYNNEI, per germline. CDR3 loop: CASRRDRAPFTDTQYF. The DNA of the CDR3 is TGTGCCAGCAGGAGGGACAGGGCCCCATTCACAGATACGCAGTATTTT.